This TCR beta chain was captured by sequencing in a study of shared clonotypes between healthy human individuals. General observations from the study: Tissues were not sampled, only blood, and their repertoires likely differ.

Germline lookup yields CDR1 SGDLS and CDR2 YYNGEE. The CDR3 spans 16 residues. V dropped 4 bases and J dropped 1 base, with 15 bases sitting between them. For this clone: What it binds is unknown.

Sequencing used immunoSEQ multiplex PCR; TCRdb keeps in-frame clones, though not all of them. Of 500,000 to 650,000 clones detected, around three quarters appear once; the ten largest clones hold approximately 12%. Sequenced: PBMCs. This rearrangement joins TRBV9 to TRBJ1-3, with D unclear. The TCR was taken from a woman between 40 and 55 years old in good health. Some clones in this sample may be carry-over from other donors' samples. The CDR3 bases are TGTGCCAGCAGCCCTCAAAGAGGGTTTTCTGGAAACACCATATATTTT. This translates into CASSPQRGFSGNTIYF.